This is a list of T cell receptor beta chains from one sample in a study of blood T cell repertoires in COVID-19. Libraries were prepared by immunoSEQ multiplex PCR; TCRdb keeps only in-frame clonotypes and omits some of them. The table lists 110,000 or so clones, around three quarters of them singletons, with around 5.9% in the top ten. Sequenced: peripheral blood. These receptors came from a man in his 70s with acute or convalescent COVID-19. Each CDR3 is given with its conserved first and last residue. D genes are given only for firm matches.

J: TRBJ2-1; D: TRBD2; V: TRBV28; DNA: TGTGCCAGCAGACCCAGACTAGCGGAACCGTACAATGAGCAGTTCTTC; CDR3: CASRPRLAEPYNEQFF
J: TRBJ2-1; D: TRBD2; V: TRBV30; DNA: TGTGCCTGGGGCCCAGGACTAGCGGGGTTAAATGAGCAGTTCTTC; CDR3: CAWGPGLAGLNEQFF
J: TRBJ2-7; D: -; V: TRBV2; DNA: TGTGCCAGCAGTGAACCAGGGGACGGCTACGAGCAGTACTTC; CDR3: CASSEPGDGYEQYF
J: TRBJ1-2; D: -; V: TRBV2; DNA: TGTGCCAGCTGGGACTACATCTTTGGCTACACCTTC; CDR3: CASWDYIFGYTF
J: TRBJ2-7; D: TRBD1; V: TRBV4-2; DNA: TGTGCCAGCAGCCAAGCCACAGGGGGATCCTACGAGCAGTACTTC; CDR3: CASSQATGGSYEQYF
J: TRBJ2-1; D: TRBD1; V: TRBV5-1; DNA: TGCGCCAGCAGGCGGACAGGGGGCGCGTCCAGCGGGAGTCCCCCTCCGGATGAGCAGTTCTTC; CDR3: CASRRTGGASSGSPPPDEQFF
J: TRBJ2-3; D: TRBD1; V: TRBV5-1; DNA: TGCGCCAGCAGTTGGACAGGGTTGGAGTCAGATACGCAGTATTTT; CDR3: CASSWTGLESDTQYF
J: TRBJ2-3; D: TRBD2; V: TRBV11-3; DNA: TGTGCCAGCAGCTCTTCCGGGACTAGCGTAAATACGCAGTATTTT; CDR3: CASSSSGTSVNTQYF
J: TRBJ2-3; D: -; V: TRBV19; DNA: TGTGCCAGTAGTCCTTGGACAGGCGGGGCAGATACGCAGTATTTT; CDR3: CASSPWTGGADTQYF
J: TRBJ2-7; D: TRBD2; V: TRBV19; DNA: TGTGCCAGTAGTACCCTGGGGCTAGCGGGAGTGAACGCGCAGTACTTC; CDR3: CASSTLGLAGVNAQYF
J: TRBJ1-4; D: -; V: TRBV28; DNA: TGTGCCAGCACCCTGAGCGGAACAGGGAGCGGTGAAAAACTGTTTTTT; CDR3: CASTLSGTGSGEKLFF
J: TRBJ2-3; D: -; V: TRBV7-6; DNA: TGTGCCAGCAGCTTTTCCGGCACAGATACGCAGTATTTT; CDR3: CASSFSGTDTQYF
J: TRBJ2-1; D: TRBD2; V: TRBV7-8; DNA: TGTGCCAGCAGCTTAACGGGAGGTGGAAATGAGCAGTTCTTC; CDR3: CASSLTGGGNEQFF